Presented here are 8 T cell receptor beta chains from one specimen sequenced in a study of OX40 agonist ivuxolimab in advanced cancers. The library was produced with the immunoSEQ multiplex PCR assay. Held by TCRdb, this immuneACCESS table contains in-frame sequences only and omits some clones. Under half of the omission traces to an unresolved V gene where checked; the cause of the rest is unknown. Within this sample are tens of thousands of clones, with about four fifths of them counted one time only. Under 2% of the sample rests with the top ten. Sequences were derived from CD4+ or CD8+ T cells sorted from blood, sampled in a trial of the OX40 agonist ivuxolimab. These receptors were obtained from an adult with an advanced solid tumor such as melanoma, head and neck, liver or kidney cancer.

This clone came up once. The chain employs TRBV7-2 and TRBJ2-2, with D unresolved. CDR3 length: 13 amino acids. Trimming took off 5 bases at V and 0 bases at J, with 4 bases between the two ends. In germline, CDR1 is SGHTA, CDR2 FQGNSA. The CDR3 here is CASSATNTGELFF. CDR3 nucleotides: TGTGCCAGCAGCGCAACGAACACCGGGGAGCTGTTTTTT.

V and J are TRBV23-1 and TRBJ2-7, with 8 positions matching TRBD1. TRBV23-1 is recorded as an ORF, its role being uncertain. The CDR3 has 17 residues. The ends lost 2 bases at V and 3 bases at J; junction bases unmatched: 12. CDR3 in amino acids: CASSQKGCGQGIYEQYV. CDR3 in DNA: TGCGCCAGCAGTCAAAAGGGCTGTGGACAGGGAATCTACGAGCAGTACGTC.

The gene calls are TRBV27 and TRBJ2-1; 11 positions match TRBD2. V gave up 4 bases and J gave up 9 bases; unmatched junction bases: 5. The CDR3 has 14 amino acids. Per germline, CDR1 MNHEY and CDR2 SMNVEV (reference sequence). CDR3 DNA sequence: TGTGCCAGCAGTTCGACTAGCGGGGACGGTGAGCAGTTCTTC. Translation gives CASSSTSGDGEQFF.

V gene TRBV11-3 combines with J gene TRBJ2-3; no firm D call. Between the trimmed V and J ends, which lost 3 bases and 1 base, there was a span of 5 bases. Germline V CDR1 and CDR2: SGHNT, YENEEA. CDR3 length: 13 amino acids. The CDR3 loop is CASSLPGTDTQYF. The DNA of the CDR3 is TGTGCCAGCAGCTTGCCCGGCACAGATACGCAGTATTTT.

The J gene is TRBJ2-3, the V gene TRBV19; 13 nucleotides agree with TRBD2. This CDR3 has 14 amino acids. Germline V CDR1 and CDR2: LNHDA, SQIVND (reference sequence). V shed 5 bases, J shed 7 bases, and the junction held 3 bases outside the gene matches. Written as DNA, the CDR3 is TGTGCCAGTAGTCGGACTAGCGGGAGTTATACGCAGTATTTT. Amino acids: CASSRTSGSYTQYF.

V and J are TRBV5-1 and TRBJ1-1; D unresolved. CDR1 and CDR2 from the germline V gene are SGHRS and YFSETQ. V shed 3 bases and J shed 1 base, with 10 bases lying between them. The CDR3 loop spans 14 amino acids. CDR3 coding DNA: TGCGCCAGCAGCTCTCTATCGGGGAACACTGAAGCTTTCTTT. Protein sequence: CASSSLSGNTEAFF. The whole variable domain, filled in from reference TRBV5-1 and TRBJ1-1, reads KAGVTQTPRYLIKTRGQQVTLSCSPISGHRSVSWYQQTPGQGLQFLFEYFSETQRNKGNFPGRFSGRQFSNSRSEMNVSTLELGDSALYLCASSSLSGNTEAFFGQGTRLTVV.

The genes are TRBV5-1 and TRBJ2-1; 12 bases are shared with TRBD2. This CDR3 has 16 residues. V was clipped by 4 bases and J by 9 bases; unmatched bases: 11. Germline V gives CDR1 SGHRS, CDR2 YFSETQ. CDR3 coding DNA: TGCGCCAGCAGCCCAACGACTAGCGGGAGTCTCAGTGAGCAGTTCTTC. It is translated as CASSPTTSGSLSEQFF.

The V gene is TRBV10-1, the J gene TRBJ1-4, with 8 bases matching TRBD1. Germline CDR1 and CDR2: WNHNN and SYGVQD (reference sequence). The CDR3 runs to 15 residues. The J segment lost 1 base and the V segment lost 10 bases, leaving 8 bases of the junction unmatched. CDR3 bases: TGCGCCACCTACTCACAGGGGGGAACTAATGAAAAACTGTTTTTT. Translation gives CATYSQGGTNEKLFF.